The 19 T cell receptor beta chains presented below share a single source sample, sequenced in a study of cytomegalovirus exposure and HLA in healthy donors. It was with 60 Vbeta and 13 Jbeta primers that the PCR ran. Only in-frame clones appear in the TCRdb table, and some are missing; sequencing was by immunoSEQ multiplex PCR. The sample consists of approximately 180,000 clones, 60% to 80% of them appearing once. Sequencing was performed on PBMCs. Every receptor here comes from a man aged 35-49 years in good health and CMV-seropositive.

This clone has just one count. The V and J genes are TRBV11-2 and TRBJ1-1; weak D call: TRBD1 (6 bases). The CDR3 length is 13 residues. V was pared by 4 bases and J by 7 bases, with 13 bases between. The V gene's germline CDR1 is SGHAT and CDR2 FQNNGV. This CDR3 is CASSWVLDSEAFF. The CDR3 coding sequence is TGTGCCAGCAGCTGGGTGTTGGACAGTGAAGCTTTCTTT.

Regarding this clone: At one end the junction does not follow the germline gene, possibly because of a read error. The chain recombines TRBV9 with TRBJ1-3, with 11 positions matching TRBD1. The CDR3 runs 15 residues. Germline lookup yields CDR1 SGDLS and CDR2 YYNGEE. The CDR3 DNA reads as TGTGCCAGCAGGGGACAGGGGGTCTCTAGAAACACCATATATTTT. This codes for CASRGQGVSRNTIYF.

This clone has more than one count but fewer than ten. Here the CDR3 DNA reads TGTGCCAGCAGCCAAGGCAGGGGCGACTACGAGCAGTACTTC. Its translation is CASSQGRGDYEQYF. The gene calls are TRBV4-2 and TRBJ2-7, with D perhaps TRBD1 (6 bases). CDR1 and CDR2 (germline): LGHNA, YNFKEQ. The V and J ends lost 1 base and 3 bases respectively, with 10 bases between them. This CDR3 has 14 amino acids.

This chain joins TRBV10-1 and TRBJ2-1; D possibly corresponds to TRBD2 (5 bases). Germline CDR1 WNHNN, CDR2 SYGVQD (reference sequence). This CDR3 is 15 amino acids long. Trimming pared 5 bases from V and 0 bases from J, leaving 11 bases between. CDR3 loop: CASSTGVGSYNEQFF. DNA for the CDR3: TGCGCCAGCAGTACCGGGGTGGGCTCCTACAATGAGCAGTTCTTC.

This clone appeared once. CDR3 loop: CAWSVPRAMVTDTQYF. In nucleotides, the CDR3 is TGTGCCTGGAGTGTACCCCGAGCGATGGTTACAGATACGCAGTATTTT. This rearrangement joins TRBV30 to TRBJ2-3; unclear D gene. This CDR3 contains 16 residues. The germline gives CDR1 GTSNPN, CDR2 SVGIG (reference sequence). Trimming took 0 bases from V and 3 from J, leaving 16 bases between them. The whole variable domain, remainder taken from reference TRBV30 and TRBJ2-3, is SQTIHQWPATLVQPVGSPLSLECTVEGTSNPNLYWYRQAAGRGLQLLFYSVGIGQISSEVPQNLSASRPQDRQFILSSKKLLLSDSGFYLCAWSVPRAMVTDTQYFGPGTRLTVL.

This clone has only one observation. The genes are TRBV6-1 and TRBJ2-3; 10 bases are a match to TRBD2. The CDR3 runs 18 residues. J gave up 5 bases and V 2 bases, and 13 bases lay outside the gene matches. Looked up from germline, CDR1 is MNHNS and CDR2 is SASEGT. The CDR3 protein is CASSEWVGLAGAEDTQYF. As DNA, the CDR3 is TGTGCCAGCAGTGAATGGGTAGGGCTAGCGGGAGCAGAAGATACGCAGTATTTT.

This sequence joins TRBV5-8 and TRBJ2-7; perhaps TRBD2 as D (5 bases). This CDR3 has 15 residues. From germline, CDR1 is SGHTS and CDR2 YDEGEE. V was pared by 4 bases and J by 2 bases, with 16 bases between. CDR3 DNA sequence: TGTGCCAGCAGCCCGCGGGTAGAGGACCCCTACGAGCAGTACTTC. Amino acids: CASSPRVEDPYEQYF.

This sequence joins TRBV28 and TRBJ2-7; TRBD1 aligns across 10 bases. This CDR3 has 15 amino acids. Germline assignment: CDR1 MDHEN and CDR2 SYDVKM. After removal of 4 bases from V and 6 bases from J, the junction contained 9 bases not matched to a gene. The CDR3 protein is CASSSPGTGVSEQYF. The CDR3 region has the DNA TGTGCCAGCAGTTCCCCCGGGACAGGGGTTTCCGAGCAGTACTTC.

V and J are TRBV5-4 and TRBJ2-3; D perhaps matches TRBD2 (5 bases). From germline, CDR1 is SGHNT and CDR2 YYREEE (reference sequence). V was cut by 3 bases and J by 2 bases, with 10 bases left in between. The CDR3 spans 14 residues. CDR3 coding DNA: TGTGCCAGCAGCTCCCGGGAATTCACAGATACGCAGTATTTT. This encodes CASSSREFTDTQYF.

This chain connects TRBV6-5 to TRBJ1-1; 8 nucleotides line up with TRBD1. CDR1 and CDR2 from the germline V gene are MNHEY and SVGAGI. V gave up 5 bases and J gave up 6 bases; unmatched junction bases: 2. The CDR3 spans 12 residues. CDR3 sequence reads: CASSEQGAEAFF. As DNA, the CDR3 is TGTGCCAGCAGTGAACAGGGGGCTGAAGCTTTCTTT.

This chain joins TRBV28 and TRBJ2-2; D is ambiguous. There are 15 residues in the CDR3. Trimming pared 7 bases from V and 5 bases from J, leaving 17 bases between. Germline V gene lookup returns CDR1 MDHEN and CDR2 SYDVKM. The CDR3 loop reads CASTMAALNTGELFF. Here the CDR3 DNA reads TGTGCCAGCACCATGGCGGCACTAAATACCGGGGAGCTGTTTTTT.

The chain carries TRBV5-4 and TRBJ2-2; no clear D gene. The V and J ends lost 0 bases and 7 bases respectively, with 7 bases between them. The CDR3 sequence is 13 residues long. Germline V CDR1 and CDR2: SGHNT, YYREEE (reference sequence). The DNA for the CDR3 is TGTGCCAGCAGCTTGGGGAGATTCGGGGAGCTGTTTTTT. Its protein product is CASSLGRFGELFF. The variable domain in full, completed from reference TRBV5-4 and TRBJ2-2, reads ETGVTQSPTHLIKTRGQQVTLRCSSQSGHNTVSWYQQALGQGPQFIFQYYREEENGRGNFPPRFSGLQFPNYSSELNVNALELDDSALYLCASSLGRFGELFFGEGSRLTVL.

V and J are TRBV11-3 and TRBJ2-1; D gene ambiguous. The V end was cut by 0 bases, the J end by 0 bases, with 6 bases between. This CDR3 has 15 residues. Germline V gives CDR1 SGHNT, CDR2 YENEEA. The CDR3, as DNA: TGTGCCAGCAGCTTAGAAAGTAGCTCCTACAATGAGCAGTTCTTC. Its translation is CASSLESSSYNEQFF.

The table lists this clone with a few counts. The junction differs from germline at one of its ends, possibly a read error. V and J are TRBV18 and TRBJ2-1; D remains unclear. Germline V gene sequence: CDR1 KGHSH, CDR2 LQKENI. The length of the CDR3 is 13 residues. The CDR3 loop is CASSPPMVPGSLF. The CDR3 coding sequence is TGTGCCAGCTCACCACCTATGGTCCCAGGCTCACTCTTC.

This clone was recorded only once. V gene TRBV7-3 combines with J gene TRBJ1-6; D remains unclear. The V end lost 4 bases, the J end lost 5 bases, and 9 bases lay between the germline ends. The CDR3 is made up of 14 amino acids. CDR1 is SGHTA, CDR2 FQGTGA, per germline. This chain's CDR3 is CASSWAGDNSPLHF. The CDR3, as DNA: TGTGCCAGCAGCTGGGCCGGTGATAATTCACCCCTCCACTTT.

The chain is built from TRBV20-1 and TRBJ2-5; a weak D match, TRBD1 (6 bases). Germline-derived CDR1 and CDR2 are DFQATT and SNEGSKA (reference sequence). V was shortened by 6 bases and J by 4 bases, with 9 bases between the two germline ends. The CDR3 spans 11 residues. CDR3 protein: CSAPQGETQYF. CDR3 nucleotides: TGCAGTGCCCCACAGGGAGAGACCCAGTACTTC.

DNA for the CDR3: TGTGCCAGCAGGGAAAACAGGGTTGGCTACACCTTC. It encodes CASRENRVGYTF. This chain connects TRBV25-1 to TRBJ1-2; D possibly corresponds to TRBD1 (6 bases). CDR3 length: 12 residues. In germline, CDR1 is MGHDK, CDR2 SYGVNS. V dropped 6 bases and J dropped 7 bases, with 12 bases sitting between them.

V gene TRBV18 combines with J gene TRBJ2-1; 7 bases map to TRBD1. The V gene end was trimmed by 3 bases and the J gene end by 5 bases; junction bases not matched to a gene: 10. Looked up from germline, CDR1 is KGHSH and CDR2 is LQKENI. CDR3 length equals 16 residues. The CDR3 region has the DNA TGTGCCAGCTCACCTCCAACAGGGGCCCCCAACAATGAGCAGTTCTTC. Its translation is CASSPPTGAPNNEQFF.

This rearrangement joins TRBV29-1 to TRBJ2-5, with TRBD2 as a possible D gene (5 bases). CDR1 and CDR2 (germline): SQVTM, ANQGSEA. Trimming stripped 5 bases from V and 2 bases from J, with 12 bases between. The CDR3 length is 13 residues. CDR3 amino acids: CSVSTTTQETQYF. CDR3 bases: TGCAGCGTTTCGACTACAACTCAAGAGACCCAGTACTTC.